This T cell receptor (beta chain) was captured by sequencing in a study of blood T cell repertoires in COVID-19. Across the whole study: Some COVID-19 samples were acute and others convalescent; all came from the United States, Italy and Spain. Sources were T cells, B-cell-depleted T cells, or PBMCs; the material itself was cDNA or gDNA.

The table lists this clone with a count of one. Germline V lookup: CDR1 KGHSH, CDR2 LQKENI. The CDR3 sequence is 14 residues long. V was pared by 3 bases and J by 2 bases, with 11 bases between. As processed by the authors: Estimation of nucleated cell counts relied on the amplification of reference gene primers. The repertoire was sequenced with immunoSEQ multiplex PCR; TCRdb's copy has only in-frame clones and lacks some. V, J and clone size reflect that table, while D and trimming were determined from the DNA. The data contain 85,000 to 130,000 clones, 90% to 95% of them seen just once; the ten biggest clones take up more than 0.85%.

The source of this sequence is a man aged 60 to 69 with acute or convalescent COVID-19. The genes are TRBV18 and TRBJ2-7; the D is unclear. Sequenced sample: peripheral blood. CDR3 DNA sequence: TGTGCCAGCTCACCCGGTCCTCCTCCCTACGAGCAGTACTTC. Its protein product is CASSPGPPPYEQYF.